One sample yielded the 5 T cell receptor beta chains listed below, sequenced in a study of CD8 T cells in ankylosing spondylitis (dated by TCRdb to 2016 to 2017). Their cognate antigens are unknown. What the work shows at the level of the full study, not this receptor alone: Blood from ankylosing spondylitis patients appeared to be characterized by a TCR beta motif composed of under 10 highly homologous amino acid variants.

Receptors were amplified or captured by 5' RACE. Instrument on record: Illumina HiSeq 2500. The raw public data were reprocessed by TCRdb itself: fastp quality trimming at Q25, MiXCR clonotype calling, in-frame beta chains only. Each entry merges the rows of one CDR3 protein and shows their most common DNA and genes. The sample table holds some 85,000 distinct CDR3 sequences, of which approximately 8.9% were seen once. The ten largest clones represent roughly 29% of the sample. The sample consisted of blood, either unsorted or a sorted T cell fraction (not recorded which). The receptors stem from a male donor with ankylosing spondylitis.

The V gene is TRBV7-8, the J gene TRBJ2-3; D may be TRBD2 (5 bases). The germline CDR1 and CDR2 sequences are SGHVS and FQNEAQ. V lost 6 bases, J lost 1 base, and 8 bases lay in between. The length of the CDR3 is 13 residues. This CDR3 is CASSSEGTDTQYF. DNA of the CDR3: TGTGCCAGCAGTAGCGAGGGCACAGATACGCAGTATTTT.

This chain uses TRBV24-1 with TRBJ2-1; maybe TRBD2 (6 bases). The V and J ends lost 5 bases and 8 bases respectively, with 9 bases between them. The CDR3 loop spans 12 amino acids. CDR1 KGHDR and CDR2 SFDVKD come from the germline V gene. CDR3 amino acids: CATSVRRDEQFF. Here the CDR3 DNA reads TGTGCCACCAGTGTTAGGAGGGATGAGCAGTTCTTC.

The table lists this clonotype with many counts. The chain combines TRBV21-1 with TRBJ2-1. TRBV21-1 corresponds to a pseudogene. The CDR3 extends over 14 amino acids. For the CDR3, the DNA is TGTGCCAGTAAATCACCGATTATCCCCAATGAGCAGTTCTTC. As protein: CASKSPIIPNEQFF.

This clonotype came up many times. The J gene is TRBJ1-1, the V gene TRBV5-5; D is unclear. Trimming took off 0 bases at V and 0 bases at J, with 9 bases between the two ends. There are 15 residues in the CDR3. CDR1 SGHKS and CDR2 YYEKEE come from the germline V gene (reference sequence). The CDR3 DNA sequence: TGTGCCAGCAGCTTGGTCGAAGGACTGAACACTGAAGCTTTCTTT. Residues: CASSLVEGLNTEAFF.

This chain uses TRBV13 with TRBJ1-4; no clear D. Germline-derived CDR1 and CDR2 are PRHDT and FYEKMQ (reference sequence). Between the trimmed V and J ends, which lost 1 base and 2 bases, there was a span of 5 bases. This CDR3 spans 14 amino acids. The DNA of the CDR3 is TGTGCCAGCAGCTTAGTGGGCACTAATGAAAAACTGTTTTTT. It translates to CASSLVGTNEKLFF.